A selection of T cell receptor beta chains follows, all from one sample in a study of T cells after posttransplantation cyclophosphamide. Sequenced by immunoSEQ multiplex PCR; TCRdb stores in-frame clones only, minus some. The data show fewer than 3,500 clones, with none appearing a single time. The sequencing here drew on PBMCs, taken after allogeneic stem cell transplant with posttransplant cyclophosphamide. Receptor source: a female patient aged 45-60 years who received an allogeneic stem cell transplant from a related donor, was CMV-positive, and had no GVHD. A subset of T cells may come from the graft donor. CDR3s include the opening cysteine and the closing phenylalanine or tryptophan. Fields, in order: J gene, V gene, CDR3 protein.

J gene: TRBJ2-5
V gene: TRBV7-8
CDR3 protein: CASSLGRVQETQYF

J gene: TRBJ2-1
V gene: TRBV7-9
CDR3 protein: CASSPPPRSRNYNEQFF

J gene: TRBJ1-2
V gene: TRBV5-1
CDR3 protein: CASSFKGDNGGYTF

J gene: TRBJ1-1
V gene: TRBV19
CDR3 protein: CASRDRGNTEAFF

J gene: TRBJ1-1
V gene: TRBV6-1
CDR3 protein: CASKQGWNTEAFF

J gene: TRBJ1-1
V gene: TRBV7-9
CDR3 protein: CASSRQGDTEAFF

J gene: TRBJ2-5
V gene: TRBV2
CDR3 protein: CASKPGRNIQETQYF

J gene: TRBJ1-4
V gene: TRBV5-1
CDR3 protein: CASSFGGQGDEKLFF

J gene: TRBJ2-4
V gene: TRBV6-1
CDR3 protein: CASILAGADIQYF

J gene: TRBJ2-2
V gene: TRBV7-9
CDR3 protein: CAIAFYPGIGTGELFF

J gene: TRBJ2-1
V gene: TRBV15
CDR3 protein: CATSGPGLGDFNEQFF

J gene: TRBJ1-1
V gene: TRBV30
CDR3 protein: CAWSPQREAFF

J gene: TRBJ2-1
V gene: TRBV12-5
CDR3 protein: CASGLTSGMYNEQFF

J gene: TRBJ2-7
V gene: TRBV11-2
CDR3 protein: CASSIRQGPYEQYF

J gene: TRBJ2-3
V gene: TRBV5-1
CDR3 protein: CASSWTSGSTDTQYF

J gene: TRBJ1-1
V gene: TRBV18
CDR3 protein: CASEQGTEAFF

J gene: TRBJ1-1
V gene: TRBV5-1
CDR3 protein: CASSSGRDIEAFF

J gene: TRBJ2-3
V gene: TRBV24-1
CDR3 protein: CATSDPSGTSTDTQYF

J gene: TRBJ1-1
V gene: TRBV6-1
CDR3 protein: CASILTGSEAFF

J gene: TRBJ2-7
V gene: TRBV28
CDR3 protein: CATTSSGGGDEQYF

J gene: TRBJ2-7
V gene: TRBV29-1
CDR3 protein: CSVASGTFREEQYF

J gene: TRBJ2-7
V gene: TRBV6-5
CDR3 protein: CASSRDNSYEQYF

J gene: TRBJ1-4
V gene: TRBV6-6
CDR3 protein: CASSFRGGEKLFF

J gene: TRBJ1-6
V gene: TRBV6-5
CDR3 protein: CASSQQGTYNSPLHF

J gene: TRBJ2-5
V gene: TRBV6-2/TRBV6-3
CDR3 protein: CASTTGGTETQYF

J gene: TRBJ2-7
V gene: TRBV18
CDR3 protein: CASSPRSGRGDEQYF

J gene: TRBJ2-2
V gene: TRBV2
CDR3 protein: CASKGVAGMATGELFF